This T cell receptor (beta chain) was sequenced during a study of beta chain features in type 1 diabetes. As regards this clone: Its antigen is unknown.

Study-wide points: The naive, central memory and Treg TCRB repertoires showed an apparent similarity that was greater among patients than among healthy donors. Patients and controls would share equally any PCR tilt toward shorter templates.

Sorting with CD45RO/CCR7/CD25/CD127/CD95/CD27 yielded naive, central memory, regulatory and stem-like memory CD4+ cells. Over 95% purity was reached by all sorted populations. cDNA synthesis used the whole RNA isolate, giving expressed TCRB sequences. Libraries were prepared by immunoSEQ multiplex PCR; TCRdb keeps only in-frame clonotypes and omits some of them. Among tens of thousands of clones, roughly 50% were seen once, and the ten largest hold about 0.25%. CDR1 LNHDA and CDR2 SQIVND come from the germline V gene (reference sequence). This CDR3 has 15 amino acids. J was trimmed by 8 bases and V by 4 bases; bases with no gene match: 4.

This sequence originates from a woman in her 30s in good health. The chain employs TRBV19 and TRBJ2-1; 14 bases are shared with TRBD2. Sequencing was done on a sample of stem cell memory CD4+ T cells from blood. In DNA form, the CDR3 reads TGTGCCAGTAGTACGACTAGCGGGAGGGCACATGAGCAGTTCTTC. As protein: CASSTTSGRAHEQFF.